The present entry profiles one T cell receptor (beta chain) with its context. The data were taken from a study of blood T cell repertoires in COVID-19. Generated by immunoSEQ multiplex PCR, the TCRdb table keeps only in-frame clones and is missing some. Of about 320,000 clones in the sample, 90% were seen once. Clinical histories supplied by participants themselves formed the basis of cohort assignment. Deletions cut 8 bases from V and 2 bases from J, with 13 bases between. The CDR3 is 13 amino acids. Germline V gene lookup returns CDR1 MNHEY and CDR2 SMNVEV (reference sequence). The J gene is TRBJ2-7, the V gene TRBV27; tentative D call: TRBD1 (6 bases). The sequencing input was PBMCs or T cells enriched from blood (not recorded which). This sequence was found in a man aged 55 to 70 who had recovered from COVID-19. CDR3 sequence reads: CASSTGPPYEQYF. DNA for the CDR3: TGTGCCAGCTCCACAGGGCCCCCCTACGAGCAGTACTTC.